This T cell receptor beta chain originates from a study of shared clonotypes between healthy human individuals. General study findings and limits: Naive subsets generally exceeded memory subsets in estimated richness.

Donors were healthy HIV-negative adults without recent acute infections or vaccinations. Each sample came from a Caucasian adult donor living in Nashville, Tennessee. TCRdb's table, derived via immunoSEQ multiplex PCR, lists solely in-frame clones and lacks some. Of roughly 1,500,000 clones listed, under 99% are singletons. Germline-derived CDR1 and CDR2 are ENHRY and SYGVKD. This CDR3 contains 13 residues. The V and J ends lost 7 bases and 10 bases respectively, with 20 bases between them. Details on this clone: Its antigen is unknown.

The sequencing input was naive CD4+ T cells sorted from blood. Subset in this sample: CD45RA+ positively selected. This rearrangement joins TRBV10-3 to TRBJ2-7; D is undetermined. The sequence was collected from a man aged 30 to 39 in good health. The CDR3 nucleotides are TGTGCCATCACCGGTGTCGACGGTGAGATCCAGTACTTC. It specifies CAITGVDGEIQYF.